This T cell receptor beta chain was identified in a study of identical twins. TCRdb used MiXCR to reprocess the 5' RACE reads, holding one entry per CDR3 protein. This repertoire shows approximately 220,000 distinct CDR3 sequences, 7.5% found once; its top ten account for about 1.8%. In its sample, this clonotype was seen a few times. The germline gives CDR1 SGHVS, CDR2 FQNEAQ. The CDR3 extends over 16 amino acids. V was trimmed by 2 bases and J by 4 bases, leaving 16 bases between them. In addition, the sample was reused for a study of yellow fever vaccine responses in identical twins.

The TCR sequence derives from a woman aged 18-29 years in good health. Material for sequencing was memory (CD45RO+) T cells sorted from blood. The V call is TRBV7-8, the J call TRBJ2-3; D might be TRBD1 (7 bases). The CDR3 DNA is TGTGCCAGCAGCTTAAGGGGGGACAGTGGGGCAGATACGCAGTATTTT. This codes for CASSLRGDSGADTQYF.